One and the same sample provided the 10 T cell receptor beta chains below, sequenced in a study of blood T cell repertoires in COVID-19. Clones were read by immunoSEQ multiplex PCR, and TCRdb kept only the in-frame ones, dropping some. Among some 97,000 clones, over 75% were seen once, and the ten largest hold about 6.5%. Sequencing input: peripheral blood. These TCRs come from a woman aged 55-69 years with acute or convalescent COVID-19.

The chain links TRBV9 to TRBJ1-2; D not certain. Germline V gene data show CDR1 as SGDLS and CDR2 as YYNGEE. The CDR3 is 15 residues long. Deletions cut 3 bases from V and 7 bases from J, with 19 bases between. CDR3: CASSDPGAGEIGYTF. DNA of the CDR3: TGTGCCAGCAGCGACCCCGGAGCCGGAGAAATTGGCTACACCTTC. Drawing the rest from reference TRBV9 and TRBJ1-2, the complete variable domain is DSGVTQTPKHLITATGQRVTLRCSPRSGDLSVYWYQQSLDQGLQFLIQYYNGEERAKGNILERFSAQQFPDLHSELNLSSLELGDSALYFCASSDPGAGEIGYTFGSGTRLTVV.

V is TRBV3-1 (or the pseudogene TRBV3-2) and J is TRBJ2-1; 9 nucleotides match TRBD2. V gave up 4 bases and J gave up 10 bases; unmatched junction bases: 8. Germline CDR1 reads LGHDT; CDR2 reads YNNKEL (reference sequence). The CDR3 has 14 amino acids. Here the CDR3 reads CASSRTSALGEQFF. Here the CDR3 DNA reads TGTGCCAGCAGCCGGACTAGCGCCCTCGGGGAGCAGTTCTTC.

Only one count was recorded for this clone. The CDR3 reads CASRTRRLATYNEQFF. The CDR3 DNA is TGTGCCAGCAGAACCCGACGCCTAGCAACCTACAATGAGCAGTTCTTC. The J gene is TRBJ2-1, the V gene TRBV21-1; the table's D call, TRBD2, was not checked against the DNA. TRBV21-1 counts as a pseudogene. The CDR3 totals 16 residues.

The chain carries TRBV14 and TRBJ1-4; D may be TRBD1 (6 bases). The CDR3 loop spans 13 amino acids. In germline, CDR1 is SGHDN, CDR2 FVKESK. Trimming shortened V by 5 bases and J by 4 bases, and 8 bases separated the two germline ends. Here the CDR3 reads CASSGQLNEKLFF. Written as DNA, the CDR3 is TGTGCCAGCAGCGGACAGCTTAATGAAAAACTGTTTTTT.

This clone was counted between two and nine times. The chain joins TRBV4-1 to TRBJ2-7; TRBD1 matches at 8 bases. This CDR3 is built from 16 residues. Germline CDR1 MGHRA, CDR2 YSYEKL. Trimming took 0 bases from V and 2 from J; bases not matched to a gene: 6. CDR3 nucleotides: TGCGCCAGCAGCCAAGAGACAGGGGTTCCTACCTACGAGCAGTACTTC. It specifies CASSQETGVPTYEQYF.

The genes are TRBV2 and TRBJ1-1; tentatively, D is TRBD1 (5 bases). This CDR3 contains 13 residues. Germline lookup yields CDR1 SNHLY and CDR2 FYNNEI. V was cut by 5 bases and J by 1 base, with 8 bases left in between. The DNA of the CDR3 is TGTGCCAGCAGTCGGGACTCGAACACTGAAGCTTTCTTT. Residues: CASSRDSNTEAFF.

J is TRBJ1-2 and V is TRBV28, with a tentative D call TRBD1 (5 bases). The CDR3 spans 14 residues. V lost 3 bases and J 2 bases, leaving 10 bases between the germline ends. Germline V CDR1 and CDR2: MDHEN, SYDVKM. In DNA form, the CDR3 reads TGTGCCAGCAGTTTGGCAGGGCAGAACTATGGCTACACCTTC. It codes for CASSLAGQNYGYTF.

The chain joins TRBV9 to TRBJ2-2, with 7 bases aligning to TRBD1. CDR1 SGDLS and CDR2 YYNGEE come from the germline V gene. With 0 bases clipped from V and 5 bases from J, the junction kept 4 bases outside the gene matches. The CDR3 runs to 15 residues. DNA for the CDR3: TGTGCCAGCAGCGTAGTAGGGGGCGGTACCGGGGAGCTGTTTTTT. This translates into CASSVVGGGTGELFF.

This chain connects TRBV25-1 to TRBJ2-1; 7 positions match TRBD2. CDR1 and CDR2 (germline): MGHDK, SYGVNS. V lost 3 bases, J lost 11 bases, and 4 bases stayed unmatched. The CDR3 sequence is 12 residues long. The CDR3 sequence is CASSDTGTKQFF. The CDR3 coding sequence is TGTGCCAGCAGTGATACCGGGACTAAGCAGTTCTTC.

The chain combines TRBV11-3 with TRBJ2-5; 11 bases map to TRBD2. There are 14 residues in the CDR3. Germline CDR1 is SGHNT and CDR2 is YENEEA. V lost 1 base and J lost 5; bases outside the gene matches: 0. The CDR3 protein is CASSLASGRETQYF. The CDR3 region has the DNA TGTGCCAGCAGCTTAGCTAGCGGGAGGGAGACCCAGTACTTC.